The 8 T cell receptor beta chains listed next were all sequenced from one sample in a study of control samples from healthy donors and cancer patients. The protocol was immunoSEQ multiplex PCR, while the TCRdb copy is restricted to in-frame clones and leaves out a portion. The sample contains roughly 130,000 clones, more than 90% of which appear only once. Sequenced material: blood. These receptors originate from a man aged 25 to 40 in good health.

The rearrangement joins TRBV28 to TRBJ1-4; D possibly corresponds to TRBD1 (6 bases). V lost 2 bases, J lost 5 bases, and 9 bases lay in between. The CDR3 covers 14 residues. Germline V gene data show CDR1 as MDHEN and CDR2 as SYDVKM. The CDR3 here is CASSLEGVNEKLFF. The CDR3 DNA is TGTGCCAGCAGTTTAGAGGGGGTGAATGAAAAACTGTTTTTT.

The chain links TRBV18 to TRBJ2-7; D ambiguous. The CDR3 spans 14 residues. The V end was cut by 1 base, the J end by 6 bases, with 13 bases between. CDR1 KGHSH and CDR2 LQKENI come from the germline V gene. CDR3 loop: CASSPRWVRSEQYF. In nucleotides, the CDR3 is TGTGCCAGCTCACCACGGTGGGTAAGGTCCGAGCAGTACTTC. Full variable domain (rest looked up from reference TRBV18 and TRBJ2-7): NAGVMQNPRHLVRRRGQEARLRCSPMKGHSHVYWYRQLPEEGLKFMVYLQKENIIDESGMPKERFSAEFPKEGPSILRIQQVVRGDSAAYFCASSPRWVRSEQYFGPGTRLTVT.

This chain links TRBV15 with TRBJ1-3, with a possible D match to TRBD1 (5 bases). Trimming removed 1 base at V and 0 bases at J, with 10 bases between. Germline assignment: CDR1 LNHNV and CDR2 YYDKDF (reference sequence). The CDR3 sequence is 16 residues long. CDR3 nucleotide sequence: TGTGCCACCAGCAGAGGGGGCAGAAGCTCTGGAAACACCATATATTTT. Encoded protein: CATSRGGRSSGNTIYF.

The chain recombines TRBV3-1 (or the pseudogene TRBV3-2) with TRBJ2-1; 8 nucleotides agree with TRBD2. Trimming at V came to 4 bases and at J to 6 bases, leaving 8 bases not matched to a gene. This CDR3 spans 15 amino acids. Germline CDR1 reads LGHDT; CDR2 reads YNNKEL (reference sequence). The CDR3 DNA is TGTGCCAGCAGCCGGCCCGGGAGCGGGAGCAATGAGCAGTTCTTC. Translated: CASSRPGSGSNEQFF.

V and J are TRBV6-6 and TRBJ2-7; 10 bases fit TRBD1. This CDR3 comprises 15 residues. The ends lost 2 bases at V and 4 bases at J; junction bases unmatched: 5. CDR1 MNHNY and CDR2 SVGAGI come from the germline V gene (reference sequence). Written as DNA, the CDR3 is TGTGCCAGCAGTTACGCACCGGGACAGGGGTACGAGCAGTACTTC. Its translation: CASSYAPGQGYEQYF.

V is TRBV6-5 and J is TRBJ2-7, with 13 bases fitting TRBD2. J gave up 6 bases and V 6 bases, and 8 bases lay outside the gene matches. This CDR3 has 15 amino acids. Germline V gene lookup returns CDR1 MNHEY and CDR2 SVGAGI. CDR3 in amino acids: CASRLNGLAGVEQYF. The CDR3, as DNA: TGTGCCAGCAGGCTTAACGGACTAGCGGGAGTCGAGCAGTACTTC.

The chain couples TRBV29-1 to TRBJ1-5; D is unclear. CDR3 length equals 13 residues. From germline, CDR1 is SQVTM and CDR2 ANQGSEA. Trimming removed 4 bases from V and 1 base from J, with 8 bases in between. CDR3 in DNA: TGCAGCGTTGCCGCGGAGAGCAATCAGCCCCAGCATTTT. Translated: CSVAAESNQPQHF.

The rearrangement uses TRBV11-2 and TRBJ2-7; a possible D gene is TRBD1 (8 bases). From germline, CDR1 is SGHAT and CDR2 FQNNGV. Trimming left V 5 bases short and J 3 bases short, with 29 bases between. The CDR3 covers 19 residues. The CDR3 sequence is CASSQLRGGQDRDVYEQYF. In DNA, the CDR3 is TGTGCCAGCAGCCAGCTTAGGGGGGGGCAGGACAGGGATGTCTACGAGCAGTACTTC. The full variable domain, its missing parts supplied by reference TRBV11-2 and TRBJ2-7, is EAGVAQSPRYKIIEKRQSVAFWCNPISGHATLYWYQQILGQGPKLLIQFQNNGVVDDSQLPKDRFSAERLKGVDSTLKIQPAKLEDSAVYLCASSQLRGGQDRDVYEQYFGPGTRLTVT.